The clone carrying this T cell receptor (beta chain) was seen only once. Its antigen is as yet unknown. Autoimmune disease history or systemic immunosuppression excluded patients. The method was immunoSEQ multiplex PCR; TCRdb's version includes in-frame clones alone and lacks a portion of them. The data contain about 85,000 clones, about nine tenths of them singletons. The data belong to a study of OX40 agonist ivuxolimab in advanced cancers. CDR1 LNHDA and CDR2 SQIVND come from the germline V gene (reference sequence). V lost 4 bases, J lost 4 bases, and 8 bases stayed unmatched. The CDR3 spans 15 residues. Study-level results: CD4+ and CD8+ blood T cells expanded clonally by week 6 at 0.1 to 3.0 mg/kg. CD8+ T cells averaged more expanded clones than CD4+. Partial responders receiving 0.1-3.0 mg/kg showed among the lowest clonal expansion.

The clonotype originates from an adult with an advanced solid tumor such as melanoma, head and neck, liver or kidney cancer. Sequenced here: CD4+ or CD8+ T cells sorted from blood, sampled in a trial of the OX40 agonist ivuxolimab. This sequence joins TRBV19 and TRBJ2-7, with TRBD1 identical over 9 bases. CDR3 nucleotide sequence: TGTGCCAGTAGTAATGCCGGGACAGGGTTTTACGAGCAGTACTTC. Encoded protein: CASSNAGTGFYEQYF.